This T cell receptor (beta chain) was recovered during a study of graft-versus-host responses after intestinal transplantation. Study overall: Multivisceral, liver-intestinal, or isolated intestinal transplants were performed in recipients.

In the case of this clone: Its antigen is still unknown.

V trimming: 1 base; J trimming: 4 bases; junction bases outside the gene matches: 3. The length of the CDR3 is 15 residues. The germline V gene has CDR1 MNHNS and CDR2 SASEGT. Profiling relied on immunoSEQ multiplex PCR, and the TCRdb table lists in-frame clones only, not all of them. This sample carries over 85,000 clones, approximately 92% of them seen once, and the ten largest clones take about 0.5%. Study conclusions and caveats: Some patients had graft-donor T cell macrochimerism. In their allografts, the ratios of graft-versus-host to host-versus-graft T cell clones were high.

The gene calls are TRBV6-1 and TRBJ2-3, with 9 bases fitting TRBD2. The input for sequencing was unstimulated CD8+ T cells sorted from spleen or lymph node cells, taken before intestinal transplant. This sequence was found in a human donor who received an intestinal transplant. Here the CDR3 reads CASSEGTSAADTQYF. The CDR3 region has the DNA TGTGCCAGCAGTGAAGGGACTAGCGCAGCAGATACGCAGTATTTT.